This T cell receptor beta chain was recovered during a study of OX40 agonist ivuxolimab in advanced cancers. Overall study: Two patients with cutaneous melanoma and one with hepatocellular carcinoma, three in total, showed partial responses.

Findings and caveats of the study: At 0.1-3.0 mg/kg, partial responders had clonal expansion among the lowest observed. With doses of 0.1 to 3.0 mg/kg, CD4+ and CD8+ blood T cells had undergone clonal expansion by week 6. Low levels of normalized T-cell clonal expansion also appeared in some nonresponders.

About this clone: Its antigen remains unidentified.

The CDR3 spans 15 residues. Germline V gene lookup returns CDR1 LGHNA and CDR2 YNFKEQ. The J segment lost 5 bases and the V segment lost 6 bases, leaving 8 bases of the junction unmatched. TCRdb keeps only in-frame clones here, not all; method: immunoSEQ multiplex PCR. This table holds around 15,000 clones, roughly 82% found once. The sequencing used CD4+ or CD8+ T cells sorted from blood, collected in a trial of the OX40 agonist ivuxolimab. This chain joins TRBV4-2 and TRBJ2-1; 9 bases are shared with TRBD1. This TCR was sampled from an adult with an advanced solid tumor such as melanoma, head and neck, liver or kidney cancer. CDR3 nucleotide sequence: TGTGCCAGCAGGGGGGGACAGGGTATCAACAATGAGCAGTTCTTC. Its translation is CASRGGQGINNEQFF.